This TCR beta chain was identified during a study of blood T cell repertoires in COVID-19. Study-wide background: COVID-19 samples collected from the United States, Italy and Spain covered acute and convalescent phases. PBMCs, B-cell-depleted T cells, or T cells provided the cDNA or gDNA that made up the material.

Original analysis: Reference gene primers were amplified, and this amplification served to estimate nucleated cell counts. Profiling relied on immunoSEQ multiplex PCR, and the TCRdb table lists in-frame clones only, not all of them. D and trimming come from the DNA, and the V and J calls and clone size come from that table. The sample holds about 100,000 clones, around 83% seen once. The V gene's germline CDR1 is SGHNT and CDR2 YYREEE (reference sequence). The V gene lost 1 base and the J gene lost 1 base, with 9 bases spanning the gap. This CDR3 spans 16 amino acids. Specimen: peripheral blood. The receptor was derived from a man aged 70 or older with acute or convalescent COVID-19. The rearrangement joins TRBV5-4 to TRBJ1-6; D might be TRBD1 (6 bases). CDR3 protein: CASSLPQGSYNSPLHF. CDR3 coding DNA: TGTGCCAGCAGCTTGCCTCAGGGGTCCTATAATTCACCCCTCCACTTT.